Below, 22 T cell receptor beta chains from the same sample are listed, as sequenced in a study of blood T cell repertoires in COVID-19. This table comes from immunoSEQ multiplex PCR, and its TCRdb copy is limited to in-frame clones, with some not included. The data hold around 190,000 clones, with 86% observed a single time. Source material: peripheral blood. The receptors were gathered from a man aged 65 to 85 with active or convalescent COVID-19.

For the CDR3, the DNA is TGTGCCACCAGTGATTTGAAGACAGGGTTTTTTGGCTACACCTTC. Protein sequence: CATSDLKTGFFGYTF. The chain couples TRBV24-1 to TRBJ1-2; TRBD1 matches 7 bases. The CDR3 is 15 residues long. The V segment lost 0 bases and the J segment 7 bases; nucleotides outside the gene matches: 7. Germline CDR1 and CDR2: KGHDR and SFDVKD.

The J gene is TRBJ1-2, the V gene TRBV5-1; D unclear. This CDR3 contains 12 residues. CDR1 is SGHRS, CDR2 YFSETQ, per germline. The V end lost 5 bases, the J end lost 1 base, and 6 bases lay between the germline ends. The CDR3 nucleotides read TGCGCCAGCAGTCCGAGTAACTATGGCTACACCTTC. Translating gives CASSPSNYGYTF.

J is TRBJ2-1 and V is TRBV11-3; TRBD1 aligns across 7 bases. The V and J ends lost 5 bases and 1 base, in that order; junction bases with no gene match: 5. Germline CDR1 is SGHNT and CDR2 is YENEEA. The CDR3 contains 15 residues. CDR3 residues: CASSARQGSYNEQFF. CDR3 in DNA: TGTGCCAGCAGCGCGAGACAGGGATCCTACAATGAGCAGTTCTTC.

This rearrangement joins TRBV4-1 to TRBJ1-2, with TRBD1 matching over 8 bases. This CDR3 contains 14 residues. The germline gives CDR1 MGHRA, CDR2 YSYEKL. Germline trimming cut 3 bases from V and 6 bases from J; bases unmatched to any gene: 6. The CDR3 reads CASSQDREVHGYTF. CDR3 coding DNA: TGCGCCAGCAGCCAGGACAGGGAGGTCCATGGCTACACCTTC.

This rearrangement joins TRBV30 to TRBJ1-5; tentative D call: TRBD1 (6 bases). The CDR3 loop spans 16 amino acids. Germline CDR1 is GTSNPN and CDR2 is SVGIG (reference sequence). The ends were cut back, 3 bases at V and 4 bases at J, with 19 bases in the middle. CDR3 in DNA: TGTGCCTGGAGCGCTTTTTCACAGGGTGGAAATCAGCCCCAGCATTTT. Amino acid sequence: CAWSAFSQGGNQPQHF.

The chain employs TRBV5-1 and TRBJ2-2; TRBD1 aligns across 9 bases. V was clipped by 4 bases and J by 5 bases; unmatched bases: 6. CDR1 is SGHRS and CDR2 is YFSETQ in the germline V gene. This CDR3 is built from 15 residues. CDR3 bases: TGCGCCAGCAGCCCAAGGACAGGGGAGACCGGGGAGCTGTTTTTT. This sequence encodes CASSPRTGETGELFF. Drawing the rest from reference TRBV5-1 and TRBJ2-2, the complete variable domain is KAGVTQTPRYLIKTRGQQVTLSCSPISGHRSVSWYQQTPGQGLQFLFEYFSETQRNKGNFPGRFSGRQFSNSRSEMNVSTLELGDSALYLCASSPRTGETGELFFGEGSRLTVL.

The gene calls are TRBV7-8 and TRBJ2-1; no firm D call. CDR1 and CDR2 from the germline V gene are SGHVS and FQNEAQ. The CDR3 extends over 14 amino acids. Trimming left V 3 bases short and J 5 bases short, with 11 bases between. CDR3 nucleotides: TGTGCCAGCAGCTTGCGTGAAGCGAACAATGAGCAGTTCTTC. Translation gives CASSLREANNEQFF.

The chain carries TRBV7-2 and TRBJ1-5, with D tentatively TRBD1 (5 bases). This CDR3 comprises 15 residues. The V gene's germline CDR1 is SGHTA and CDR2 FQGNSA. The ends were cut back, 1 base at V and 0 bases at J, with 7 bases in the middle. The CDR3 loop is CASSLGRASNQPQHF. CDR3 DNA sequence: TGTGCCAGCAGCTTAGGCAGGGCTAGCAATCAGCCCCAGCATTTT.

The rearrangement joins TRBV10-1 to TRBJ1-4; D not resolved. The ends were cut back, 3 bases at V and 7 bases at J, with 9 bases in the middle. Germline CDR1 is WNHNN and CDR2 is SYGVQD (reference sequence). The CDR3 is 13 residues long. CDR3 amino acids: CASSELGGEKLFF. CDR3 nucleotide sequence: TGCGCCAGCAGTGAACTCGGCGGTGAAAAACTGTTTTTT.

The V and J genes are TRBV6-5 and TRBJ2-3; the D gene is possibly TRBD2 (6 bases). CDR1 is MNHEY and CDR2 is SVGAGI in the germline V gene. Trimming pared 4 bases from V and 0 bases from J, leaving 14 bases between. This CDR3 has 16 residues. The CDR3 coding sequence is TGTGCCAGCAGTTTCGCCCGCGGGGCGAGCACAGATACGCAGTATTTT. Translated: CASSFARGASTDTQYF.

The chain uses TRBV5-1 and TRBJ1-4; 7 bases agree with TRBD1. The CDR3 consists of 15 residues. CDR1 is SGHRS and CDR2 is YFSETQ in the germline V gene. V was pared by 2 bases and J by 0 bases, with 1 base of the junction left unmatched. The chain's CDR3 is CASSFTGATNEKLFF. The CDR3 nucleotides read TGCGCCAGCAGCTTTACAGGGGCAACTAATGAAAAACTGTTTTTT.

The chain has TRBV28 and TRBJ2-4, with 8 positions matching TRBD1. Per germline, CDR1 MDHEN and CDR2 SYDVKM. V dropped 2 bases and J dropped 8; count of bases not matched to a gene: 5. The CDR3 runs to 14 residues. CDR3 residues: CASSLTGGWDIQYF. The CDR3 nucleotides read TGTGCCAGCAGTTTAACAGGGGGATGGGACATTCAGTACTTC.

The chain recombines TRBV2 with TRBJ1-1, with 7 bases identical to TRBD1. Per the germline V gene, CDR1 is SNHLY and CDR2 is FYNNEI. The V gene end was trimmed by 7 bases and the J gene end by 4 bases; junction bases not matched to a gene: 9. CDR3 length: 14 amino acids. The CDR3 sequence is CASNLQGRGTEAFF. DNA of the CDR3: TGTGCCAGCAACCTACAGGGGCGCGGCACTGAAGCTTTCTTT.

The chain combines TRBV7-6 with TRBJ2-4, with 7 bases fitting TRBD2. V shed 5 bases, J shed 2 bases, and the junction held 12 bases outside the gene matches. In germline, CDR1 is SGHVS, CDR2 FNYEAQ. This CDR3 is built from 17 residues. The CDR3 coding sequence is TGTGCCAGCAGCCCCGGGGGGATTTATGGTTCCAAAAACATTCAGTACTTC. Amino acids: CASSPGGIYGSKNIQYF.

In nucleotides, the CDR3 is TGTGCCAGTAGTACCGGGACAGTGAACTATGGCTACACCTTC. Its translation: CASSTGTVNYGYTF. The chain is built from TRBV19 and TRBJ1-2; TRBD1 matches 7 bases. CDR1 is LNHDA, CDR2 SQIVND, per germline (reference sequence). V shed 4 bases, J shed 2 bases, and the junction held 4 bases outside the gene matches. This CDR3 region has 14 residues.

The chain joins TRBV4-3 to TRBJ2-2; 12 bases map to TRBD2. V lost 0 bases, J lost 6 bases, and 17 bases stayed unmatched. Per germline, CDR1 LGHNA and CDR2 YSLEER. The CDR3 runs 21 residues. This CDR3 reads CASSQDYRGIGLAGGAGELFF. The CDR3 nucleotides read TGCGCCAGCAGCCAAGACTACAGGGGAATCGGGCTAGCGGGAGGGGCCGGGGAGCTGTTTTTT.

V gene TRBV19 combines with J gene TRBJ1-2; D is possibly TRBD1 (6 bases). In germline, CDR1 is LNHDA, CDR2 SQIVND (reference sequence). The CDR3 contains 15 residues. V was pared by 3 bases and J by 4 bases, with 15 bases between. The CDR3 region is CASSIVGGQRYGYTF. The DNA for the CDR3 is TGTGCCAGTAGTATTGTCGGGGGGCAGCGCTATGGCTACACCTTC.

The V gene is TRBV13, the J gene TRBJ1-6, with 8 nucleotides matching TRBD1. The V segment lost 5 bases and the J segment 10 bases; nucleotides outside the gene matches: 13. The CDR3 contains 16 residues. The germline CDR1 and CDR2 sequences are PRHDT and FYEKMQ (reference sequence). CDR3 residues: CASSKRDRYTGSPLHF. In DNA, the CDR3 is TGTGCCAGCAGCAAACGGGACAGGTACACGGGATCACCCCTCCACTTT.

The rearrangement joins TRBV5-4 to TRBJ2-4; weak D call: TRBD1 (6 bases). Germline V gene sequence: CDR1 SGHNT, CDR2 YYREEE (reference sequence). The CDR3 is 17 residues long. Deletions cut 0 bases from V and 1 base from J, with 14 bases between. In DNA, the CDR3 is TGTGCCAGCAGCTTGGTGCCTGCAGGGGTGGCCAAAAACATTCAGTACTTC. It encodes CASSLVPAGVAKNIQYF. Complete variable domain (other parts from reference TRBV5-4 and TRBJ2-4): ETGVTQSPTHLIKTRGQQVTLRCSSQSGHNTVSWYQQALGQGPQFIFQYYREEENGRGNFPPRFSGLQFPNYSSELNVNALELDDSALYLCASSLVPAGVAKNIQYFGAGTRLSVL.

The J gene is TRBJ1-2, the V gene TRBV6-5, with D perhaps TRBD1 (5 bases). This CDR3 has 15 amino acids. Germline loops: CDR1 MNHEY, CDR2 SVGAGI. Deletions cut 8 bases from V and 4 bases from J, with 20 bases between. CDR3 loop: CASDPRAHPFYGYTF. In nucleotides, the CDR3 is TGTGCCAGCGACCCCAGGGCGCACCCCTTCTATGGCTACACCTTC.

The rearrangement links TRBV25-1 to TRBJ1-2; 10 positions match TRBD1. This CDR3 contains 14 residues. V trimming: 11 bases; J trimming: 4 bases; junction bases outside the gene matches: 10. Germline CDR1 and CDR2: MGHDK and SYGVNS. CDR3 sequence: CASRRTGGTYGYTF. DNA of the CDR3: TGTGCCTCACGGCGGACAGGGGGTACCTATGGCTACACCTTC.

The chain has TRBV30 and TRBJ1-2; D gene uncertain. The ends were cut back, 3 bases at V and 4 bases at J, with 9 bases in the middle. The CDR3 has 12 residues. CDR1 is GTSNPN, CDR2 SVGIG, per germline (reference sequence). CDR3 sequence: CAWREVGYGYTF. The CDR3 nucleotides read TGTGCCTGGAGGGAGGTCGGCTATGGCTACACCTTC.